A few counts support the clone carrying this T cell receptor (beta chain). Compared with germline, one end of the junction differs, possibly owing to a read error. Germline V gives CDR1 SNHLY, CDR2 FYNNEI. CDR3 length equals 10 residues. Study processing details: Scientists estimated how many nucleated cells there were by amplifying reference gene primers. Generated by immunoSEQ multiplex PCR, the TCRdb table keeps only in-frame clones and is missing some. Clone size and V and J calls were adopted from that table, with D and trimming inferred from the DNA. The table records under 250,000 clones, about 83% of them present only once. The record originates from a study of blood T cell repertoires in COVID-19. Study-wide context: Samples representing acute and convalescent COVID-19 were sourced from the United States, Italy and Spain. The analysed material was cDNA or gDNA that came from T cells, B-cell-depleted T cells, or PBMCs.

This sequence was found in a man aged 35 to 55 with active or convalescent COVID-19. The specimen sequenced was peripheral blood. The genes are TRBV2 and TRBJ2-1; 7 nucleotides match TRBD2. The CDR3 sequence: CPAGRREQFF. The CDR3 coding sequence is TGCCCAGCGGGGAGGCGGGAGCAGTTCTTC.